The present entry profiles one TCR beta chain with its context. Its antigen remains unknown. Method: immunoSEQ multiplex PCR; TCRdb's copy keeps in-frame clones and lacks some. This sample has 55,000 to 85,000 clones, with 70% to 90% found just once. These data originate in a study of OX40 agonist ivuxolimab in advanced cancers. Whole-study findings and limits: Dose levels from 0.1 to 3.0 mg/kg saw CD4+ and CD8+ blood T cells expand clonally by week 6.

Germline V CDR1 and CDR2: MDHEN, SYDVKM. This CDR3 has 13 residues. The ends lost 6 bases at V and 10 bases at J; junction bases unmatched: 7. Material: CD4+ or CD8+ T cells sorted from blood, obtained in a trial of the OX40 agonist ivuxolimab. The V gene is TRBV28, the J gene TRBJ2-3; TRBD2 aligns across 10 bases. The receptor was isolated from an adult with an advanced solid tumor such as melanoma, head and neck, liver or kidney cancer. The CDR3 sequence is CASSTLAGQPQYF. The CDR3 coding sequence is TGTGCCAGCAGCACACTAGCGGGACAGCCGCAGTATTTT.